This TCR beta chain came from a study of blood T cell repertoires in COVID-19. The CDR3 has 17 amino acids. Looked up from germline, CDR1 is SGDLS and CDR2 is YYNGEE. J lost 1 base, V lost 2 bases, and 4 bases had no gene match. Participant reports of clinical history set cohort assignment. Using immunoSEQ multiplex PCR, the repertoire was profiled, and TCRdb retains in-frame clones only, with some absent. This repertoire shows roughly 320,000 clones, about nine tenths found once; its top ten account for around 4%. V and J are TRBV9 and TRBJ2-1, with 12 bases matching TRBD2. The sample was PBMCs or T cells enriched from blood (not recorded which). The source of this sequence is a man in his thirties or forties who had recovered from COVID-19. The DNA of the CDR3 is TGTGCCAGCAGCGTGACTAGCGGGAGCACTTCCTACAATGAGCAGTTCTTC. It codes for CASSVTSGSTSYNEQFF.